Listed below are T cell receptor beta chains from one sample, sequenced in a study of neurological immune-mediated disorders. TCRdb reanalysed the 5' RACE reads using MiXCR and keeps one entry per CDR3 protein. This table has tens of thousands of distinct CDR3 sequences, around a fifth appearing once. Input material: PBMCs. All receptors come from a man in his sixties with HTLV-1-associated myelopathy (HAM/TSP). Both conserved end residues are part of each CDR3. The D gene is left open where the match is weak. The size entry is marked missing in some rows and otherwise reads once, few, many or a size class.

.	TRBV5-1	TRBJ2-3	many	CASSLGESTDTQYF	TGCGCCAGCAGCTTAGGGGAGTCCACAGATACGCAGTATTTT
TRBD1	TRBV19	TRBJ2-1	few	CASSYTGGHYNEQFF	TGTGCCAGTAGTTATACAGGGGGCCACTACAATGAGCAGTTCTTC
TRBD1	TRBV5-1	TRBJ1-5	many	CASSLIPGQGPFSNQPQHF	TGCGCCAGCAGCCTCATACCGGGACAGGGGCCCTTTAGCAATCAGCCCCAGCATTTT
.	TRBV15	TRBJ1-4	.	CATRRELKGGDEKLFF	TGTGCCACACGCAGAGAATTAAAAGGGGGAGATGAAAAACTGTTTTTT
.	TRBV5-4	TRBJ2-6	many	CASSPGTPYSGANVLTF	TGTGCCAGCAGCCCCGGGACACCTTACTCTGGGGCCAACGTCCTGACTTTC
TRBD1	TRBV5-6	TRBJ1-6	once	CASSSYGQGNSPLHF	TGTGCCAGCAGCTCTTACGGACAGGGGAATTCACCCCTCCACTTT
.	TRBV5-5	TRBJ2-1	many	CASSPQGLPHPRGYNEQFF	TGTGCCAGCAGCCCACAGGGACTTCCTCATCCCAGGGGATACAATGAGCAGTTCTTC
.	TRBV10-3	TRBJ1-2	many	CAIIPLIPGVNKRSYTF	TGTGCCATCATCCCGCTTATACCCGGGGTTAATAAAAGGAGCTACACCTTC
.	TRBV5-1	TRBJ1-1	many	CASSQNTANTEAFF	TGCGCCAGCAGCCAAAATACAGCTAACACTGAAGCTTTCTTT
.	TRBV27	TRBJ2-1	medium-sized	CASSLLNEQFF	TGTGCCAGCAGTTTACTAAATGAGCAGTTCTTC
.	TRBV20-1	TRBJ2-3	many	CSASRLGTDTQYF	TGCAGTGCTAGCCGGCTGGGCACAGATACGCAGTATTTT
.	TRBV10-3	TRBJ2-2	many	CAITATNTGELFF	TGTGCCATCACAGCCACGAACACCGGGGAGCTGTTTTTT
.	TRBV2	TRBJ1-4	many	CASRVVATNEKLFF	TGTGCCAGCAGAGTAGTGGCAACTAATGAAAAACTGTTTTTT
.	TRBV15	TRBJ2-1	many	CATSRDRPDYNEQFF	TGTGCCACCAGCAGAGATCGGCCAGATTACAATGAGCAGTTCTTC
TRBD1	TRBV3-1	TRBJ1-2	many	CASSRRGQGDGYTF	TGTGCCAGCAGCCGCCGGGGACAGGGAGATGGCTACACCTTC
.	TRBV12-3/TRBV12-4	TRBJ2-1	.	CASSSGFSYNEQFF	TGTGCCAGCAGTTCAGGGTTCTCCTACAATGAGCAGTTCTTC